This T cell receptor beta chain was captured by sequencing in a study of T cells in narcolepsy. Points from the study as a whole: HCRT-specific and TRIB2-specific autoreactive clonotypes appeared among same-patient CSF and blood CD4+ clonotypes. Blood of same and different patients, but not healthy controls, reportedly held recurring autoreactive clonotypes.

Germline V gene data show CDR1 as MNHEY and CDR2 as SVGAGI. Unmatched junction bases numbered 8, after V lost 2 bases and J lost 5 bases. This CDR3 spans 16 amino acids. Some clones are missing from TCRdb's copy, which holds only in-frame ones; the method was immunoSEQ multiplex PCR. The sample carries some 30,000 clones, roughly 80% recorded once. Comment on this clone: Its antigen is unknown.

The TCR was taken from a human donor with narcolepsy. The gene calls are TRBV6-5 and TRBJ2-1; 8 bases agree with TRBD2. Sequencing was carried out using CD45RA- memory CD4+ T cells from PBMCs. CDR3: CASSYLTRGANNEQFF. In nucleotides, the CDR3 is TGTGCCAGCAGTTACCTCACGCGGGGGGCGAACAATGAGCAGTTCTTC.